These 31 T cell receptor beta chains were all obtained from the same sample, sequenced in a study of control samples from healthy donors and cancer patients. Sequencing was performed with immunoSEQ multiplex PCR; in TCRdb, only in-frame clones are kept and a portion is missing. Of roughly 38,000 clones listed, 92% are singletons. What was sequenced was blood. These TCRs come from a woman in her fifties or sixties in good health.

The rearrangement joins TRBV4-3 to TRBJ1-2; TRBD1 is a possible D gene (6 bases). Germline loops: CDR1 LGHNA, CDR2 YSLEER. Trimming took off 5 bases at V and 0 bases at J, with 13 bases between the two ends. The CDR3 spans 15 residues. CDR3 sequence (DNA): TGCGCCAGCAGCGAGGACAGCTTGTCTAACTATGGCTACACCTTC. Translating it yields CASSEDSLSNYGYTF.

This chain connects TRBV5-1 to TRBJ2-7; 7 positions match TRBD1. This CDR3 region has 17 residues. V shed 0 bases and J 6 bases; nucleotides not matched to a gene: 15. The V gene's germline CDR1 is SGHRS and CDR2 YFSETQ. CDR3 amino acids: CASSLARLTGDGSEQYF. For the CDR3, the DNA is TGCGCCAGCAGCTTGGCCCGGCTTACAGGGGATGGTAGCGAGCAGTACTTC.

V usage is TRBV4-1 and J usage is TRBJ1-4, with D tentatively TRBD1 (5 bases). Germline CDR1 is MGHRA and CDR2 is YSYEKL. V was trimmed by 4 bases and J by 10 bases, leaving 10 bases between them. The CDR3 is 12 residues long. CDR3 amino acids: CASSRGEGKLFF. The CDR3 nucleotides are TGCGCCAGCAGCCGGGGGGAAGGAAAACTGTTTTTT.

This clone occurred a few times. The chain joins TRBV27 to TRBJ2-7; D call uncertain. Germline CDR1 reads MNHEY; CDR2 reads SMNVEV (reference sequence). CDR3 length equals 11 residues. V was cut by 8 bases and J by 2 bases, with 7 bases left in between. As DNA, the CDR3 is TGTGCCAGCGGGCTCCCCTACGAGCAGTACTTC. It is translated as CASGLPYEQYF.

CDR3 sequence (DNA): TGCGCCAGCAGCCAAGATTTGGACGGGACGCAGTATTTT. It translates to CASSQDLDGTQYF. This chain links TRBV4-3 with TRBJ2-3; the D is unclear. Germline-derived CDR1 and CDR2 are LGHNA and YSLEER. The germline V and J ends were trimmed by 0 bases and 9 bases, with 10 bases remaining between them. This CDR3 has 13 amino acids.

This chain links TRBV6-2 or TRBV6-3 with TRBJ1-2; TRBD1 might be the D (5 bases). V was clipped by 7 bases and J by 3 bases, with 18 bases between them. This CDR3 spans 15 amino acids. Per germline, CDR1 MNHEY and CDR2 SVGEGT. CDR3 DNA sequence: TGTGCCAGCACCCCTACGGGGGGTTCATACTATGGCTACACCTTC. It codes for CASTPTGGSYYGYTF.

This clone came up once. The V call is TRBV29-1, the J call TRBJ1-1; D not resolved. V lost 7 bases to trimming and J lost 3 bases, with 6 bases between them. Looked up from germline, CDR1 is SQVTM and CDR2 is ANQGSEA. CDR3 length: 10 amino acids. The DNA of the CDR3 is TGCAGCGCTGGACACACTGAAGCTTTCTTT. This translates into CSAGHTEAFF.

The table lists this clone with a few counts. V and J are TRBV7-2 and TRBJ1-2; weak D call: TRBD1 (6 bases). Trimming took off 4 bases at V and 6 bases at J, with 12 bases between the two ends. The CDR3 spans 13 residues. Germline loops: CDR1 SGHTA, CDR2 FQGNSA. The CDR3 here is CASSSTWTDGYTF. DNA for the CDR3: TGTGCCAGCAGCTCAACTTGGACAGATGGCTACACCTTC.

This clone has just one count. The chain carries TRBV19 and TRBJ2-3, with D perhaps TRBD1 (6 bases). This CDR3 has 15 residues. With 9 bases removed from V and 0 bases from J, the gap between germline ends came to 16 bases. CDR1 and CDR2 (germline): LNHDA, SQIVND (reference sequence). The CDR3 DNA follows: TGTGCCAGCGCCCTTGGGACACATAGCACAGATACGCAGTATTTT. Encoded protein: CASALGTHSTDTQYF. The full variable domain, its missing parts supplied by reference TRBV19 and TRBJ2-3, is DGGITQSPKYLFRKEGQNVTLSCEQNLNHDAMYWYRQDPGQGLRLIYYSQIVNDFQKGDIAEGYSVSREKKESFPLTVTSAQKNPTAFYLCASALGTHSTDTQYFGPGTRLTVL.

This chain joins TRBV5-4 and TRBJ2-3, with D maybe TRBD1 (6 bases). This CDR3 has 15 amino acids. The germline V and J ends were trimmed by 2 bases and 2 bases, with 12 bases remaining between them. Germline V gene sequence: CDR1 SGHNT, CDR2 YYREEE (reference sequence). CDR3 residues: CASSFSRQDTDTQYF. The CDR3 DNA reads TGTGCCAGCAGCTTCTCCAGACAGGACACAGATACGCAGTATTTT.

This CDR3 reads CSVEEDSRIPYEQYF. The CDR3 DNA follows: TGCAGCGTTGAAGAGGACTCCCGCATCCCCTACGAGCAGTACTTC. The rearrangement uses TRBV29-1 and TRBJ2-7, with a possible D match to TRBD2 (5 bases). This CDR3 is 15 amino acids long. The ends were cut back, 0 bases at V and 2 bases at J, with 14 bases in the middle. CDR1 is SQVTM and CDR2 is ANQGSEA in the germline V gene.

This clone showed up just once. The gene calls are TRBV5-4 and TRBJ2-3, with unresolved D. The CDR3 totals 13 residues. In germline, CDR1 is SGHNT, CDR2 YYREEE (reference sequence). V gave up 4 bases and J gave up 2 bases, with 8 bases separating them. The CDR3 nucleotides read TGTGCCAGCAGCCCCCTCACCACAGATACGCAGTATTTT. Protein sequence: CASSPLTTDTQYF.

The chain couples TRBV7-6 to TRBJ2-5; TRBD1 agrees at 10 bases. The ends lost 5 bases at V and 7 bases at J; junction bases unmatched: 10. This CDR3 comprises 15 residues. Germline loops: CDR1 SGHVS, CDR2 FNYEAQ. This chain's CDR3 is CASSQSTGGLGTQYF. The CDR3 DNA reads as TGTGCCAGCAGCCAGTCGACAGGGGGCCTCGGGACCCAGTACTTC.

The genes are TRBV28 and TRBJ1-1; tentatively, D is TRBD1 (6 bases). The V gene's germline CDR1 is MDHEN and CDR2 SYDVKM. CDR3 size: 14 residues. V was clipped by 6 bases and J by 3 bases, with 14 bases between them. The CDR3 region has the DNA TGTGCCAGCAGCCAGGGAGGGGGGTACACTGAAGCTTTCTTT. It yields the protein CASSQGGGYTEAFF.

The V call is TRBV2, the J call TRBJ1-2; TRBD1 matches at 10 bases. The trim removed 8 bases at V and 7 bases at J, leaving 16 bases unmatched. Germline CDR1 and CDR2: SNHLY and FYNNEI. This CDR3 spans 16 amino acids. CDR3 in amino acids: CASEGNPGQGKGGYTF. DNA for the CDR3: TGTGCCAGCGAGGGGAACCCGGGACAGGGGAAGGGTGGCTACACCTTC.

The genes are TRBV28 and TRBJ2-7, with D hard to call. The germline V and J ends were trimmed by 7 bases and 2 bases, with 9 bases remaining between them. Germline V CDR1 and CDR2: MDHEN, SYDVKM. The CDR3 totals 12 residues. CDR3 coding DNA: TGTGCCAGCACAAGCCAGACCTACGAGCAGTACTTC. It encodes CASTSQTYEQYF.

The chain links TRBV5-6 to TRBJ2-2; D remains unclear. The CDR3 covers 12 residues. With 1 base removed from V and 2 bases from J, the gap between germline ends came to 0 bases. Germline lookup yields CDR1 SGHDT and CDR2 YYEEEE. DNA for the CDR3: TGTGCCAGCAGCTTGAACACCGGGGAGCTGTTTTTT. Translation: CASSLNTGELFF. The full variable domain, its missing parts supplied by reference TRBV5-6 and TRBJ2-2, is DAGVTQSPTHLIKTRGQQVTLRCSPKSGHDTVSWYQQALGQGPQFIFQYYEEEERQRGNFPDRFSGHQFPNYSSELNVNALLLGDSALYLCASSLNTGELFFGEGSRLTVL.

The chain uses TRBV15 and TRBJ1-3; D not certain. There are 16 residues in the CDR3. V lost 0 bases, J lost 4 bases, and 13 bases lay in between. Germline-derived CDR1 and CDR2 are LNHNV and YYDKDF (reference sequence). The CDR3 DNA follows: TGTGCCACCAGCAGAGATGTAGGCTTAGCGGGAAACACCATATATTTT. Amino acids: CATSRDVGLAGNTIYF.

The chain couples TRBV6-5 to TRBJ1-5, with TRBD1 as a possible D gene (5 bases). The germline V gene has CDR1 MNHEY and CDR2 SVGAGI. The CDR3 consists of 15 residues. V was trimmed by 4 bases and J by 1 base, leaving 11 bases between them. CDR3 in amino acids: CASSWGPSSNQPQHF. In nucleotides, the CDR3 is TGTGCCAGCAGTTGGGGCCCTTCCAGCAATCAGCCCCAGCATTTT.

The rearrangement joins TRBV5-1 to TRBJ2-5; no clear D. Germline loops: CDR1 SGHRS, CDR2 YFSETQ. V dropped 0 bases and J dropped 1 base, with 7 bases sitting between them. CDR3 length: 14 amino acids. CDR3 bases: TGCGCCAGCAGCTTGGGGGCGGTCCAAGAGACCCAGTACTTC. Encoded protein: CASSLGAVQETQYF.

This clone was counted a few times. The rearrangement uses TRBV19 and TRBJ2-7, with D perhaps matching TRBD1 or TRBD2 (7 bases each). Trimming shortened V by 9 bases and J by 7 bases, and 19 bases separated the two germline ends. Germline CDR1 and CDR2: LNHDA and SQIVND (reference sequence). The CDR3 runs 13 residues. CDR3 nucleotides: TGTGCCAGCAGACAGGGAGGGCTAAGGGAGCAGTACTTC. Translating it yields CASRQGGLREQYF.

The chain recombines TRBV28 with TRBJ1-4, with D perhaps matching TRBD1 (5 bases). The V gene's germline CDR1 is MDHEN and CDR2 SYDVKM. This CDR3 has 14 amino acids. V was cut by 7 bases and J by 8 bases, with 17 bases left in between. Here the CDR3 reads CASIPWQGGEKLFF. CDR3 DNA: TGTGCCAGCATCCCCTGGCAGGGTGGGGAAAAACTGTTTTTT.

CDR3 sequence (DNA): TGCGCCAGCAGCCAAGATTACTGGGCTAGCACAGATACGCAGTATTTT. Translating gives CASSQDYWASTDTQYF. The chain has TRBV4-3 and TRBJ2-3, with D unclear. Trimming shortened V by 0 bases and J by 0 bases, and 10 bases separated the two germline ends. Germline loops: CDR1 LGHNA, CDR2 YSLEER. This CDR3 region has 16 residues.

The rearrangement links TRBV7-3 to TRBJ2-2; 7 positions agree with TRBD1. The length of the CDR3 is 15 residues. Germline CDR1 and CDR2: SGHTA and FQGTGA. V gave up 2 bases and J gave up 7 bases; unmatched junction bases: 7. The CDR3 coding sequence is TGTGCCAGCAGCTTATTAGGGGGCGCCGGCGGGGAGCTGTTTTTT. This translates into CASSLLGGAGGELFF.

V usage is TRBV18 and J usage is TRBJ1-5, with a tentative D call TRBD1 (6 bases). Germline assignment: CDR1 KGHSH and CDR2 LQKENI. V dropped 2 bases and J dropped 5 bases, with 10 bases sitting between them. The CDR3 runs 14 residues. The CDR3 bases are TGTGCCAGCTCACCATCGGGGGGCCATCAGCCCCAGCATTTT. Translating gives CASSPSGGHQPQHF. Looking up the rest from reference TRBV18 and TRBJ1-5 gives the full variable domain: NAGVMQNPRHLVRRRGQEARLRCSPMKGHSHVYWYRQLPEEGLKFMVYLQKENIIDESGMPKERFSAEFPKEGPSILRIQQVVRGDSAAYFCASSPSGGHQPQHFGDGTRLSIL.

This sequence joins TRBV3-1 (or the pseudogene TRBV3-2) and TRBJ2-7, with D tentatively TRBD1 (6 bases). There are 16 residues in the CDR3. V lost 1 base, J lost 1 base, and 14 bases lay in between. In germline, CDR1 is LGHDT, CDR2 YNNKEL (reference sequence). The CDR3 sequence is CASSQGGAGASYEQYF. In DNA form, the CDR3 reads TGTGCCAGCAGCCAAGGCGGCGCAGGGGCGTCCTACGAGCAGTACTTC.

The chain carries TRBV7-2 and TRBJ2-3; the match to TRBD1 covers 7 bases. This CDR3 comprises 13 residues. Germline CDR1 SGHTA, CDR2 FQGNSA. The J segment lost 4 bases and the V segment lost 4 bases, leaving 2 bases of the junction unmatched. The CDR3 sequence is CASSSQGADTQYF. CDR3 nucleotide sequence: TGTGCCAGCAGCTCCCAGGGGGCAGATACGCAGTATTTT.

The CDR3 region has the DNA TGTGCCAGCAGTTCAGGGGGCGGGGGCAATCAGCCCCAGCATTTT. Translating it yields CASSSGGGGNQPQHF. V and J are TRBV6-5 and TRBJ1-5; 8 nucleotides agree with TRBD1. The V gene's germline CDR1 is MNHEY and CDR2 SVGAGI. The ends lost 4 bases at V and 2 bases at J; junction bases unmatched: 4. The CDR3 sequence is 15 residues long.

The chain joins TRBV6-6 to TRBJ1-5; no firm D call. V was trimmed by 11 bases and J by 5 bases, leaving 13 bases between them. This CDR3 spans 12 amino acids. CDR1 MNHNY and CDR2 SVGAGI come from the germline V gene (reference sequence). CDR3 protein: CASAWSDQPQHF. CDR3 nucleotide sequence: TGTGCCTCAGCGTGGAGCGATCAGCCCCAGCATTTT.

The chain carries TRBV28 and TRBJ1-1; possibly TRBD1 for D (5 bases). The CDR3 is 15 amino acids. V was shortened by 3 bases and J by 1 base, with 12 bases between the two germline ends. Germline V gene sequence: CDR1 MDHEN, CDR2 SYDVKM. The CDR3 nucleotides are TGTGCCAGCAGTTTTCAGGGTAGGGAGAACACTGAAGCTTTCTTT. Encoded protein: CASSFQGRENTEAFF.

CDR3 sequence (DNA): TGTGCCAGCAGCGAAAAAATAGGGACAGTGTTTGTGGGCTACACCTTC. It specifies CASSEKIGTVFVGYTF. The chain recombines TRBV25-1 with TRBJ1-2; TRBD1 matches 7 bases. J was trimmed by 8 bases and V by 6 bases; bases with no gene match: 18. Per germline, CDR1 MGHDK and CDR2 SYGVNS. This CDR3 comprises 16 residues.